This T cell receptor beta chain derives from a study of blood T cell repertoires in COVID-19 (dated by TCRdb to between 2020 and 2021). Regarding the study in general: Samples covering the acute and convalescent phases of COVID-19 were provided by collaborators in the United States, Italy and Spain. The samples were drawn from two sources: the first 160 participants of the ongoing ImmuneRACE study, and 1,254 subjects contributed by 6 global collaborators. Where HLA class I and class II types were available, the types were taken from metadata supplied by the sample provider, not from assay-based typing. The repertoires were released in a freely available public database meant as a resource for research on the immune response to SARS-CoV-2. Nearly every sample came with metadata listing a de-identified subject ID, COVID-19 status, age in years and sex. The prospective study material was composed of cDNA or gDNA derived from T cells, B-cell-depleted T cells, or PBMCs. Subjects who had been exposed to COVID-19, were actively infected with it, or had recovered from it provided the deeply sampled blood TCRbeta repertoires that made up the dataset. Broader findings and caveats from the paper: How much clinical and demographic metadata was included differed by source and by participant, and the metadata was provided uncurated.

The immunoSEQ Assay, a bias-controlled multiplex PCR, was used to amplify TCRbeta CDR3 regions from genomic DNA. The authors' pipeline ran thus. The number of nucleated cells in each sample was estimated by amplification of reference gene primers within the assay. To quantify the absolute abundance of each unique TCRbeta CDR3 rearrangement, sequence reads were collapsed and filtered. For each sample, productive Simpson clonality was calculated as the square root of Simpson's diversity index over productive rearrangements. Sourced from immuneACCESS, this table was stored by TCRdb with only in-frame sequences that have V and J called. A share of the clones is absent; for the studies checked, an unresolved V gene accounts for under half, and the remainder has no known explanation. The V and J calls and clone size come from that table; D and trimming were worked out from the DNA. For this sample there are roughly 220,000 clones; 60% to 85% appear just once. The ten biggest clones cover less than 7% of the sample.

From cysteine to phenylalanine, the CDR3 is 14 amino acids long. CDR3 DNA only is kept here, 42 bases in frame from base 1. The germline V gene encodes CDR1 LNHDA and CDR2 SQIVND (reference sequence). V is cut by 3 bases and J by 11 bases, and the space between the germline ends is 17 bases. Points on this clone: It has no known antigen specificity. No much larger clonotype is one base removed from it; base qualities were not supplied.

Collaborating institutions collected whole blood in K2EDTA tubes following their own protocols. For TCRbeta analysis, collaborators shipped samples in one of three forms: frozen whole blood, isolated PBMCs, or DNA extracted from either of those sample types. This chain joins TRBV19 to TRBJ1-5; possibly the D gene is TRBD1, per 6 matching bases. The sequencing input was peripheral blood. This receptor was identified in a woman in her seventies with acute or convalescent COVID-19. The nucleotide sequence is given as TGTGCCAGTAGTATCGAACAGGGCCCTGGGGCCCAGCATTTT. This encodes CASSIEQGPGAQHF. Joined to the reference TRBV19 and TRBJ1-5 proteins, this CDR3 gives the full variable domain: DGGITQSPKYLFRKEGQNVTLSCEQNLNHDAMYWYRQDPGQGLRLIYYSQIVNDFQKGDIAEGYSVSREKKESFPLTVTSAQKNPTAFYLCASSIEQGPGAQHFGDGTRLSIL.